This TCR beta chain is from a study of cytomegalovirus exposure and HLA in healthy donors. The germline gives CDR1 KGHSH, CDR2 LQKENI. After removal of 1 base from V and 3 bases from J, the junction contained 17 bases not matched to a gene. The CDR3 length is 19 residues. Vbeta (60) and Jbeta (13) primers were used in the PCR. Assay: immunoSEQ multiplex PCR; the TCRdb copy retains only in-frame clones and omits some. Altogether about 160,000 clones are present, over 75% being singletons, with the ten largest covering less than 2%. The V call is TRBV18, the J call TRBJ2-7; TRBD1 agrees at 8 bases. Sequencing was done on a sample of PBMCs. The clonotype comes from a woman between 18 and 30 years old in good health and CMV-seronegative. The CDR3 here is CASSPRWQGAPYKDYEQYF. The CDR3 coding sequence is TGTGCCAGCTCACCACGGTGGCAGGGGGCACCCTACAAAGACTACGAGCAGTACTTC.